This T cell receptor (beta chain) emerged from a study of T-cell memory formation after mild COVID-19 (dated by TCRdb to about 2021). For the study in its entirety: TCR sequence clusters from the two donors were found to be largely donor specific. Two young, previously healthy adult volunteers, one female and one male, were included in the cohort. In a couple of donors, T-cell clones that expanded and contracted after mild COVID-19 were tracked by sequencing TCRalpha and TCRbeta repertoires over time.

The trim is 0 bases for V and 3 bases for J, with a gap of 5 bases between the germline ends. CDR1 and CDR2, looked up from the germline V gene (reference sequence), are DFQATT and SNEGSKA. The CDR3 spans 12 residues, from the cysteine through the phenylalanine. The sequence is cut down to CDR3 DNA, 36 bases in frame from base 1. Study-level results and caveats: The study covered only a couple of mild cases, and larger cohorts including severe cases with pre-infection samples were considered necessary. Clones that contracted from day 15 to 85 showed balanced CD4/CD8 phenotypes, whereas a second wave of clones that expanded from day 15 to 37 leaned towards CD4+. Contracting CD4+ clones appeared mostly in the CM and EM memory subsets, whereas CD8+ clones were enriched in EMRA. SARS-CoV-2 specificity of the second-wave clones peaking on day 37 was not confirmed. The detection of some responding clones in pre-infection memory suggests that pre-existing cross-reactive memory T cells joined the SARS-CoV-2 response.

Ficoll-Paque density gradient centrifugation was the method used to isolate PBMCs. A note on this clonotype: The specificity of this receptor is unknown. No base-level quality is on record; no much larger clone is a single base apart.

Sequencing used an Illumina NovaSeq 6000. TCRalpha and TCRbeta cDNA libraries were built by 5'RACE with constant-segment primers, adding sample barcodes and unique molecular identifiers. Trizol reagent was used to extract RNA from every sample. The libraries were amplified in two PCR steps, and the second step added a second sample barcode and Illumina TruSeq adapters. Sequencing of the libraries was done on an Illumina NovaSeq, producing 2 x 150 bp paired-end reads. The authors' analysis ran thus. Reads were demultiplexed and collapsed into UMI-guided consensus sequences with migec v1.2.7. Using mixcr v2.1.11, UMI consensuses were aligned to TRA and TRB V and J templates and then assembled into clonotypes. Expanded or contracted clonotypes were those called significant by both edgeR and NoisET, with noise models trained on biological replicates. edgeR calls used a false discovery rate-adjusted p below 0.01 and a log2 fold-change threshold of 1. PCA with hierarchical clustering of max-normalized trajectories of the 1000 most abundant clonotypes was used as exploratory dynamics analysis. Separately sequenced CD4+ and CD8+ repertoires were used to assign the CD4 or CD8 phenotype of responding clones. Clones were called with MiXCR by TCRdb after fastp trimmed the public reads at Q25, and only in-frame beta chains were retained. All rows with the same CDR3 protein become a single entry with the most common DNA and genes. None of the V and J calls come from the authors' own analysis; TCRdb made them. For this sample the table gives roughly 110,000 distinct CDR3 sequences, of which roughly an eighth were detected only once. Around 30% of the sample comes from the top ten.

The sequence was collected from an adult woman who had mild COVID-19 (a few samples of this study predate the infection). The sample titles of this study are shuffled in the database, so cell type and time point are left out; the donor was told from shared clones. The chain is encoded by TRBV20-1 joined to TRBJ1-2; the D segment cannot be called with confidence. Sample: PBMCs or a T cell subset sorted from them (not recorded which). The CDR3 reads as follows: CSARDRYYGYTF. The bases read TGCAGTGCTAGAGACCGCTACTATGGCTACACCTTC.